Included here is one T cell receptor beta chain sequence, with context. It lacks a known antigen. Base qualities are not recorded, but no much larger clone differs from it by a single base. High-throughput TCRbeta CDR3 sequencing of frozen genomic DNA was performed by immunoSEQ, with PCR amplification, mapping, bias correction and internal controls included. The authors' pipeline ran thus. Productive rearrangements were retained, and unique TCRbeta sequences were defined by the CDR3 nucleotide sequence together with the V and J gene. Donor-reactive sequences required at least 5-fold expansion in CFSE-low cells versus unstimulated pre-transplant cells and at least 0.01% frequency. Minimum frequency thresholds were set for each subject on the basis of the unstimulated sample with the lowest template count, so that a detection power of at least 90% was ensured. Jensen-Shannon divergence between the top 1000 TCRbeta sequences post-transplant and pre-transplant was used to measure repertoire turnover. Two-sided Fisher's exact tests were used to test for changes in the detection of donor-reactive sequences. What TCRdb holds here is the immuneACCESS table cut down to in-frame rearrangements. Part of the clones is not present; checked against another copy, under half of the missing clones reflect an unresolved V gene, and the others are unexplained. Clonal size and the V and J genes are those of that table, whereas D and trimming came from the DNA. In all, the sample holds some 80,000 clones, and around 84% of those were seen once. Of the sample, 2.1% falls within the top ten clones.

Thawed unstimulated PBMCs were stained for CD3, CD4 and CD8 and FACS-sorted into CD3+CD4+ and CD3+CD8+ populations. Each of the 8 studied subjects was randomized to immunosuppression withdrawal. Genomic DNA was isolated with the Qiagen DNeasy Blood and Tissue Kit. The data originate from a study of T cell clones after liver transplantation (dated by TCRdb to the late 2010s). In terms of the full investigation: ITN030ST, the source of the samples, was a randomized trial that attempted immunosuppression withdrawal within 2 years of liver transplantation. After a pre-transplant mixed lymphocyte reaction, TCRbeta sequencing was used to pinpoint donor-reactive T cell clones, which were subsequently tracked in post-transplant blood. Third party-reactive TCRbeta sequences were also identified from pre-transplant MLRs to serve as an antigen-independent comparator for donor-reactive sequences. Three of the eight recipients were HCV-positive; the others were transplanted for non-autoimmune, non-viral indications. No induction therapy was given to the subjects, and standard immunosuppression was administered until randomization at 12-24 months post-transplant. Tolerance was defined as complete immunosuppression withdrawal for at least one year with no rise in liver enzymes beyond twice the upper limit of normal. Blood samples were taken pre-transplant, pre-randomization before withdrawal, and post-randomization after full withdrawal or failed withdrawal. Of the 8 liver transplant recipients making up the studied cohort, 3 were classified as tolerant and 5 as non-tolerant. What the study reported, not specific to this receptor: Because allograft tissue specimens were not available, migration of donor-reactive T cells into the graft, rather than deletion, may have occurred. When repertoire turnover was accounted for, significantly reduced detection of donor-reactive sequences was found in 7 of 8 subjects for CD4 and in 8 of 8 subjects for CD8. In two subjects, low numbers of available donor cells limited the measurable donor-reactive repertoire. Circulating donor-reactive CD4 TCRbeta sequences fell significantly post-transplant in most of the 8 subjects, irrespective of tolerance or HCV status. Donor-reactive sequences declined more than third party-reactive ones, suggesting partial antigen-specific deletion unrelated to withdrawal success. Conclusions were preliminary, limited by small, heterogeneous patient numbers and non-standardized post-transplant time points.

The TCR was taken from a human patient who received a liver transplant. After a transplant, the donor of the graft may account for some T cells. Source: CD4+ T cells from blood, taken roughly 50 months after liver transplant.

The CDR3 corresponds to CASSLRRGASNQPQHF. The DNA is TGTGCCAGCAGCTTAAGACGGGGAGCTAGCAATCAGCCCCAGCATTTT. The rearranged segments are TRBV7-2 and TRBJ1-5; the D gene lacks a confident call. The germline V gene supplies CDR1 SGHTA and CDR2 FQGNSA. The junction shows trimming of 2 bases on V and 0 bases on J, plus 11 bases between the germline ends. There are 16 amino acids in the CDR3, from cysteine to phenylalanine inclusive. The only DNA kept is the CDR3, 48 bases in frame from the first base.